Sequencing of this T cell receptor (beta chain) was carried out in a study of beta chain features in type 1 diabetes. Across the study: Patients shared similar age, gender and cell yields with healthy donors. The study, taken as a whole, reports: The VDJ junctions of type 1 diabetes patients carried fewer insertions and more deletions. Type 1 diabetes patients showed a moderate but significant shortening of TCRB CDR3s in all four CD4+ subsets.

Germline V lookup: CDR1 MDHEN, CDR2 SYDVKM. Trimming removed 5 bases from V and 4 bases from J; junction bases left unmatched: 6. The CDR3 is 14 amino acids. The authors sorted CD4+ naive, central memory, regulatory and stem cell-like memory cells via CD45RO/CCR7/CD25/CD127/CD95/CD27. With respect to this clone: Its antigen remains unknown.

Sequencing targeted expressed TCRB transcripts, as all isolated RNA had been reverse transcribed. Profiling relied on immunoSEQ multiplex PCR, and the TCRdb table lists in-frame clones only, not all of them. The table shows approximately 260,000 clones, with roughly 22% occurring only once. Sequencing was carried out using naive CD4+ T cells from blood. This TCR derives from a woman aged 40 to 55 with type 1 diabetes. J is TRBJ1-2 and V is TRBV28, with TRBD1 matching 8 bases. CDR3 sequence reads: CASSVGQGFYGYTF. The CDR3 DNA is TGTGCCAGCAGTGTCGGACAGGGATTCTATGGCTACACCTTC.